These 20 T cell receptor beta chains were sequenced from one sample in a study of blood T cell repertoires in COVID-19. The repertoire was sequenced with immunoSEQ multiplex PCR; TCRdb's copy has only in-frame clones and lacks some. The table shows 200,000 to 250,000 clones, with around 83% occurring only once. Sequenced sample: peripheral blood. Every receptor here comes from a woman older than 75 with COVID-19, enrolled during active disease.

The V gene is TRBV18, the J gene TRBJ2-1; 8 bases are shared with TRBD1. CDR3 size: 15 residues. The germline V gene encodes CDR1 KGHSH and CDR2 LQKENI. V lost 6 bases to trimming and J lost 4 bases; unmatched junction nucleotides: 8. CDR3: CASSPGDRIYNEQFF. DNA for the CDR3: TGTGCCAGCTCGCCAGGGGACAGGATATACAATGAGCAGTTCTTC.

The rearrangement uses TRBV21-1 and TRBJ2-7; TRBD1 is the table's D call and was not checked against the DNA. TRBV21-1 is recorded as a pseudogene. There are 13 residues in the CDR3. The CDR3 loop reads CASSNDKSYEQYF. CDR3 DNA sequence: TGTGCCAGCAGCAACGACAAGTCCTACGAGCAGTACTTC.

There are a few counts of this clone. The chain carries TRBV27 and TRBJ1-6; D is possibly TRBD1 (5 bases). This CDR3 contains 15 residues. CDR1 MNHEY and CDR2 SMNVEV come from the germline V gene (reference sequence). V lost 4 bases and J lost 5, with 12 bases in between. The CDR3: CASSYQGLHNSPLHF. Written as DNA, the CDR3 is TGTGCCAGCAGTTATCAGGGTTTACATAATTCACCCCTCCACTTT.

Regarding this clone: Relative to the germline gene, one junction end is altered; a read error may explain this. The genes are TRBV15 and TRBJ2-2, with 7 positions matching TRBD1. Germline CDR1 reads LNHNV; CDR2 reads YYDKDF (reference sequence). The CDR3 is made up of 14 amino acids. This chain's CDR3 is CATGRQGSTGELFF. In nucleotides, the CDR3 is TGTGCCACCGGCAGACAGGGTAGCACCGGGGAGCTGTTTTTT.

This chain connects TRBV19 to TRBJ1-5; 7 bases are shared with TRBD1. The CDR3 has 14 residues. J lost 2 bases, V lost 7 bases, and 5 bases had no gene match. In germline, CDR1 is LNHDA, CDR2 SQIVND (reference sequence). Here the CDR3 reads CASTYQGGNQPQHF. CDR3 sequence (DNA): TGTGCCAGTACCTATCAGGGGGGCAATCAGCCCCAGCATTTT.

The chain carries TRBV5-4 and TRBJ2-2, with 14 bases matching TRBD2. The V segment lost 4 bases and the J segment 3 bases; nucleotides outside the gene matches: 2. This CDR3 contains 16 residues. Germline CDR1 reads SGHNT; CDR2 reads YYREEE (reference sequence). The CDR3 here is CASSVGLAGDTGELFF. CDR3 bases: TGTGCCAGCAGCGTGGGACTAGCGGGGGACACCGGGGAGCTGTTTTTT.

The CDR3 is CASSPLSVPGMGGYTF. CDR3 DNA: TGCGCCAGCAGCCCACTCTCCGTCCCGGGGATGGGGGGCTACACCTTC. The V and J genes are TRBV5-1 and TRBJ1-2, with unresolved D. The CDR3 runs to 16 residues. In germline, CDR1 is SGHRS, CDR2 YFSETQ. Trimming pared 4 bases from V and 8 bases from J, leaving 24 bases between.

The chain combines TRBV30 with TRBJ1-2; no firm D call. Trimming removed 2 bases from V and 8 bases from J, with 21 bases in between. Per the germline V gene, CDR1 is GTSNPN and CDR2 is SVGIG (reference sequence). The CDR3 runs 15 residues. The CDR3 region has the DNA TGTGCCTGGAGTATTTTTAAGGCCGGGGTAGAGGGCTACACCTTC. Translation gives CAWSIFKAGVEGYTF.

The J gene is TRBJ2-5, the V gene TRBV18, with D possibly matching TRBD1 (5 bases). Germline-derived CDR1 and CDR2 are KGHSH and LQKENI. This CDR3 has 16 amino acids. V was pared by 4 bases and J by 4 bases, with 19 bases between. Here the CDR3 reads CASSRGSQGTGETQYF. CDR3 DNA sequence: TGTGCCAGCTCACGGGGCTCGCAGGGAACGGGAGAGACCCAGTACTTC.

The V call is TRBV7-3, the J call TRBJ1-6, with 8 bases fitting TRBD1. The CDR3 has 15 residues. Trimming took 0 bases from V and 9 from J; bases not matched to a gene: 4. CDR1 and CDR2 (germline): SGHTA, FQGTGA. As DNA, the CDR3 is TGTGCCAGCAGCTTAACCGGGACAGGTGCTTCACCCCTCCACTTT. Its protein is CASSLTGTGASPLHF.

DNA of the CDR3: TGTGCCAGCAGCCTGGACCTCCGGGAGATTCAGTACTTC. Its translation is CASSLDLREIQYF. The gene calls are TRBV4-2 and TRBJ2-4, with a possible D match to TRBD2 (6 bases). Germline loops: CDR1 LGHNA, CDR2 YNFKEQ. The CDR3 sequence is 13 residues long. The V gene lost 4 bases and the J gene lost 10 bases, with 14 bases spanning the gap.

The rearrangement joins TRBV19 to TRBJ1-2; D may be TRBD1 (5 bases). V shed 3 bases and J shed 6 bases, with 11 bases lying between them. Germline CDR1 LNHDA, CDR2 SQIVND (reference sequence). This CDR3 has 13 residues. DNA for the CDR3: TGTGCCAGTAGTATCAGTCTCAGGGATGGCTACACCTTC. Protein sequence: CASSISLRDGYTF.

The CDR3 loop reads CASSFRTGAQPQHF. The DNA for the CDR3 is TGTGCCAGCAGCTTCAGGACAGGGGCTCAGCCCCAGCATTTT. This sequence joins TRBV7-2 and TRBJ1-5; 9 bases fit TRBD1. There are 14 residues in the CDR3. Germline V gene sequence: CDR1 SGHTA, CDR2 FQGNSA. V trimming: 3 bases; J trimming: 6 bases; junction bases outside the gene matches: 3.

V and J are TRBV6-4 and TRBJ1-1; 7 bases fit TRBD1. Germline-derived CDR1 and CDR2 are MRHNA and SNTAGT. V lost 8 bases, J lost 1 base, and 4 bases stayed unmatched. The CDR3 has 13 amino acids. The CDR3 loop reads CASPRGRNTEAFF. CDR3 sequence (DNA): TGTGCCAGCCCCAGGGGGAGGAACACTGAAGCTTTCTTT.

A single count supports this clone. This rearrangement joins TRBV12-5 to TRBJ1-1; D not resolved. The germline V gene encodes CDR1 LGHNT and CDR2 FRNRAP. Trimming took off 7 bases at V and 5 bases at J, with 11 bases between the two ends. The CDR3 is 12 amino acids. Written as DNA, the CDR3 is TGTGCTAGTGCTTATAGCGGGACTGAAGCTTTCTTT. Its protein is CASAYSGTEAFF.

This chain uses TRBV29-1 with TRBJ1-1, with a weak D call TRBD1 (5 bases). The CDR3 sequence is 13 residues long. Germline CDR1 and CDR2: SQVTM and ANQGSEA. V shed 1 base and J shed 3 bases, with 9 bases lying between them. DNA of the CDR3: TGCAGCGTTGAAGGACAGTTGCACACTGAAGCTTTCTTT. Its protein is CSVEGQLHTEAFF. Variable domain in full (rest from reference TRBV29-1 and TRBJ1-1): SAVISQKPSRDICQRGTSLTIQCQVDSQVTMMFWYRQQPGQSLTLIATANQGSEATYESGFVIDKFPISRPNLTFSTLTVSNMSPEDSSIYLCSVEGQLHTEAFFGQGTRLTVV.

The chain is built from TRBV6-5 and TRBJ1-1; no reliable D call. The CDR3 contains 15 residues. Germline V CDR1 and CDR2: MNHEY, SVGAGI. V shed 5 bases and J shed 3 bases, with 16 bases lying between them. The CDR3 sequence: CASSLLEGRDTEAFF. CDR3 nucleotides: TGTGCCAGCAGTCTACTCGAGGGTCGGGACACTGAAGCTTTCTTT.

This clone has more than one count but fewer than ten. Within the sample, other DNA sequences also encode this same CDR3. The chain combines TRBV12-3 or TRBV12-4 with TRBJ1-2; D unclear. Trimming took 3 bases from V and 3 from J, leaving 8 bases between them. The CDR3 is made up of 13 amino acids. Written as DNA, the CDR3 is TGTGCCAGCAGTTTCCGGGGAGACTATGGCTACACCTTC. As protein: CASSFRGDYGYTF.

This clone was detected a few times. This sequence joins TRBV5-6 and TRBJ2-1; 7 positions agree with TRBD1. Germline V gene sequence: CDR1 SGHDT, CDR2 YYEEEE. The V segment lost 1 base and the J segment 4 bases; nucleotides outside the gene matches: 2. The CDR3 is 14 residues long. The CDR3 bases are TGTGCCAGCAGCTTGATGGGACAGTACAATGAGCAGTTCTTC. Its translation: CASSLMGQYNEQFF.

The V gene is TRBV6-5, the J gene TRBJ2-7; 7 bases agree with TRBD1. Germline CDR1 and CDR2: MNHEY and SVGAGI. The CDR3 totals 13 residues. Trimming took 7 bases from V and 7 from J; bases not matched to a gene: 10. The CDR3: CASTAPTGQEQYF. CDR3 DNA: TGTGCCAGCACCGCCCCGACAGGGCAAGAGCAGTACTTC.